One and the same sample provided the 16 T cell receptor beta chains below, sequenced in a study of early T cells in non-severe SARS-CoV-2 infection. TCRdb re-derived calls from the 5' RACE reads in MiXCR, one entry per CDR3 protein. Among around 33,000 distinct CDR3 sequences listed, approximately 4.6% were seen once. The sample taken for sequencing was whole blood. The receptors here all came from an adult who was a healthcare worker with PCR-confirmed SARS-CoV-2 infection or an uninfected control (not recorded which).

This clonotype occurred many times. V is TRBV10-2 and J is TRBJ1-1, with D maybe TRBD1 (5 bases). Per germline, CDR1 WSHSY and CDR2 SAAADI. The V end lost 8 bases, the J end lost 5 bases, and 18 bases lay between the germline ends. The CDR3 loop spans 14 amino acids. The CDR3 loop reads CASHIDTGGTEAFF. For the CDR3, the DNA is TGCGCCAGCCACATCGACACAGGAGGAACTGAAGCTTTCTTT.

V and J are TRBV6-2 or TRBV6-3 and TRBJ1-1; 7 bases are shared with TRBD1. CDR1 and CDR2 (germline): MNHEY, SVGEGT. V lost 2 bases and J lost 0; bases outside the gene matches: 6. CDR3 length: 16 residues. CDR3 sequence: CASSYTMGQLNTEAFF. The CDR3 DNA reads TGTGCCAGCAGTTACACTATGGGACAGTTGAACACTGAAGCTTTCTTT.

This clonotype was recorded at least ten times. This chain joins TRBV3-1 and TRBJ2-3, with D possibly matching TRBD2 (7 bases). Germline V gives CDR1 LGHDT, CDR2 YNNKEL (reference sequence). V lost 4 bases and J 6 bases, leaving 23 bases between the germline ends. There are 17 residues in the CDR3. This CDR3 reads CASSPLGGAGQGDTQYF. In DNA, the CDR3 is TGTGCCAGCAGCCCCCTGGGGGGAGCGGGGCAGGGGGATACGCAGTATTTT.

This clonotype was seen many times. The chain uses TRBV10-1 and TRBJ2-1, with D possibly being TRBD1 (5 bases). The CDR3 is made up of 17 amino acids. Germline assignment: CDR1 WNHNN and CDR2 SYGVQD (reference sequence). Trimming shortened V by 5 bases and J by 6 bases, and 23 bases separated the two germline ends. CDR3 bases: TGCGCCAGCAGTCCAAGAAAAGGCTTTTCTAGGGGCAATGAGCAGTTCTTC. This gives the protein CASSPRKGFSRGNEQFF.

This clonotype has at least ten counts. J is TRBJ1-5 and V is TRBV7-2; unclear D gene. The CDR3 is 12 amino acids. Trimming removed 5 bases from V and 0 bases from J, with 2 bases in between. CDR1 SGHTA and CDR2 FQGNSA come from the germline V gene. CDR3 region: CASSPSNQPQHF. CDR3 bases: TGTGCCAGCAGCCCTAGCAATCAGCCCCAGCATTTT.

At least ten counts were recorded for this clonotype. The V and J genes are TRBV10-3 and TRBJ2-5; D unclear. Germline CDR1 ENHRY, CDR2 SYGVKD. Deletions cut 4 bases from V and 5 bases from J, with 8 bases between. The CDR3 spans 12 residues. CDR3 bases: TGTGCCATCAGTGCTAGTCCTGAGACCCAGTACTTC. Its translation is CAISASPETQYF.

This clonotype was seen many times. The chain couples TRBV28 to TRBJ1-2, with 8 bases fitting TRBD1. CDR1 MDHEN and CDR2 SYDVKM come from the germline V gene. V shed 5 bases, J shed 3 bases, and the junction held 8 bases outside the gene matches. The CDR3 is made up of 15 amino acids. The CDR3 bases are TGTGCCAGCAGTCGACAGGACAGGGAGTACTATGGCTACACCTTC. This sequence encodes CASSRQDREYYGYTF.

The table lists this clonotype with a few counts. V and J are TRBV28 and TRBJ1-2, with D tentatively TRBD1 (6 bases). This CDR3 spans 15 amino acids. V shed 3 bases and J shed 0 bases, with 11 bases lying between them. Germline V gene lookup returns CDR1 MDHEN and CDR2 SYDVKM. The CDR3 reads CASSFGDRSNYGYTF. The DNA for the CDR3 is TGTGCCAGCAGTTTCGGAGACAGGTCTAACTATGGCTACACCTTC.

The chain is built from TRBV4-3 and TRBJ1-2, with D possibly TRBD1 on 6 matching bases. Germline V gives CDR1 LGHNA, CDR2 YSLEER. V gave up 0 bases and J gave up 4 bases, with 12 bases separating them. This CDR3 spans 15 amino acids. The CDR3 DNA follows: TGCGCCAGCAGCCAAGATTTTCAGGGGACCTATGGCTACACCTTC. It yields the protein CASSQDFQGTYGYTF.

The sample holds many counts of this clonotype. J is TRBJ1-2 and V is TRBV7-2; unclear D gene. The V end lost 1 base, the J end lost 7 bases, and 7 bases lay between the germline ends. The CDR3 length is 12 residues. Germline lookup yields CDR1 SGHTA and CDR2 FQGNSA. The CDR3 reads CASSLVTSGYTF. The CDR3 region has the DNA TGTGCCAGCAGCTTAGTAACTAGTGGCTACACCTTC.

This clonotype occurred a few times. The gene calls are TRBV29-1 and TRBJ1-1, with D perhaps TRBD1 (5 bases). Germline V gives CDR1 SQVTM, CDR2 ANQGSEA. V lost 7 bases to trimming and J lost 0 bases, with 12 bases between them. The CDR3 sequence is 13 residues long. CDR3 protein: CSAAGTVNTEAFF. In DNA, the CDR3 is TGCAGCGCCGCTGGGACCGTGAACACTGAAGCTTTCTTT.

The DNA of the CDR3 is TGCGCCAGCAGCCGAGAAAGGGACAGCCGTTATAACTATGGCTACACCTTC. Its protein product is CASSRERDSRYNYGYTF. The V and J genes are TRBV4-3 and TRBJ1-2, with 7 bases aligning to TRBD1. Trimming took 4 bases from V and 1 from J; bases not matched to a gene: 12. Germline values: CDR1 LGHNA, CDR2 YSLEER. CDR3 size: 17 residues.

This clonotype came up many times. The chain couples TRBV12-3 or TRBV12-4 to TRBJ2-1, with 13 bases identical to TRBD2. The CDR3 has 16 amino acids. With V trimmed by 6 bases and J by 10 bases, 12 bases remained unmatched. The CDR3 is CASRTLAGGPSGEQFF. The CDR3 nucleotides are TGTGCCAGCAGAACACTAGCGGGGGGGCCCTCAGGGGAGCAGTTCTTC.

V gene TRBV2 combines with J gene TRBJ2-3; D may be TRBD2 (6 bases). CDR3 length: 13 residues. V was cut by 7 bases and J by 1 base, with 9 bases left in between. Germline values: CDR1 SNHLY, CDR2 FYNNEI. This CDR3 is CASKGGGTDTQYF. The CDR3 bases are TGTGCCAGCAAGGGCGGGGGCACAGATACGCAGTATTTT.

This clonotype was seen ten or more times. The rearrangement links TRBV29-1 to TRBJ1-1; D is ambiguous. The CDR3 has 12 amino acids. V lost 3 bases and J lost 1, with 6 bases in between. Looked up from germline, CDR1 is SQVTM and CDR2 is ANQGSEA. The CDR3 loop is CSVDRRNTEAFF. In DNA form, the CDR3 reads TGCAGCGTTGACAGGAGGAACACTGAAGCTTTCTTT.

This clonotype occurred many times. This chain uses TRBV29-1 with TRBJ2-7; D perhaps matches TRBD2 (5 bases). V was trimmed by 1 base and J by 10 bases, leaving 14 bases between them. Germline lookup yields CDR1 SQVTM and CDR2 ANQGSEA. The CDR3 covers 12 residues. The CDR3 sequence: CSVEAGNTGQYF. CDR3 DNA: TGCAGCGTTGAAGCTGGGAATACGGGACAGTACTTC.